Listed below are T cell receptor beta chains from one sample, sequenced in a study of T cells in Graves' hyperthyroidism and ophthalmopathy. TCRdb re-derived calls from the multiplex PCR reads in MiXCR, one entry per CDR3 protein. The table includes 620,000 or so distinct CDR3 sequences, approximately 15% detected once. Sequences were obtained from blood. The receptors originated from a woman between 50 and 59 years old with Graves' ophthalmopathy. Both conserved end residues are part of each CDR3.

V gene	J gene	CDR3 protein
TRBV7-9	TRBJ2-3	CASSPTSARGTDTQYF
TRBV27	TRBJ2-5	CASSPWTTQETQYF
TRBV2	TRBJ2-7	CASRATGLTYEQYF
TRBV6-2/TRBV6-3	TRBJ1-6	CASIRSGRHNSPLHF
TRBV4-3	TRBJ2-7	CASSQESKGLNYEQYF
TRBV3-1	TRBJ1-1	CASSQEGLGTEAFF
TRBV7-9	TRBJ2-3	CASSVVAPTDTQYF
TRBV30	TRBJ2-5	CAWSVSQGETQYF
TRBV11-2	TRBJ1-3	CASGFSGTGSIYF
TRBV6-1	TRBJ2-5	CASSYARGRQETQYF
TRBV7-9	TRBJ2-5	CASSLASLVVPETQYF
TRBV28	TRBJ2-2	CASSLYNTGRSNTGELFF
TRBV19	TRBJ2-1	CASSIFQGGSSYNEQFF
TRBV4-3	TRBJ2-2	CASSQGLASRELFF
TRBV9	TRBJ2-3	CASSLAGAYTQYF
TRBV7-7	TRBJ2-7	CASSPKTGAGRIYEQYF
TRBV3-1	TRBJ2-1	CASSQKRGIYNEQFF
TRBV9	TRBJ2-2	CASFPGLRETGELFF
TRBV6-9	TRBJ2-1	CASYPFGTGDNEQFF
TRBV18	TRBJ2-7	CASSLQAGGSVEQYF
TRBV4-2	TRBJ2-1	CASSQEEGAGTYNEQFF
TRBV18	TRBJ2-7	CASSPFGSDEQYF
TRBV9	TRBJ2-2	CASSVAPDRFASNTGELFF
TRBV7-2	TRBJ2-1	CASSPMGDGVSYNEQFF
TRBV29-1	TRBJ2-2	CSVEESGAFGELFF
TRBV18	TRBJ2-1	CASSPVVGPPAEQFF
TRBV28	TRBJ1-2	CASSSALGGLDRNYGYTF
TRBV3-1	TRBJ1-3	CASSQGPSSDSGNTIYF
TRBV19	TRBJ1-1	CASSMNRETEAFF
TRBV4-1	TRBJ2-7	CASSQVGTGPYEQYF
TRBV28	TRBJ1-6	CASSPGGTLFPLHF
TRBV6-2/TRBV6-3	TRBJ1-1	CASSYMVQAPMGAEAFF
TRBV4-3	TRBJ2-7	CASSQVPGSEQYF
TRBV6-1	TRBJ2-7	CASSWARYSYEQYF
TRBV5-1	TRBJ2-3	CASSLGTGRDTQYF
TRBV27	TRBJ2-7	CASSFGGSGGYEQYF
TRBV5-1	TRBJ2-3	CASSSQGLELTDTQYF
TRBV4-3	TRBJ1-2	CASSPQAVRGAGPSSNGYTF
TRBV27	TRBJ2-7	CASSLREGRHYEQYF
TRBV2	TRBJ1-1	CASRARTGREAEAFF
TRBV7-3	TRBJ1-2	CASSPRTENSDGYTF
TRBV5-1	TRBJ2-1	CASSLTSGTHNEQFF
TRBV9	TRBJ1-5	CASSGQGAIQPQHF
TRBV14	TRBJ2-5	CASSPQTIKTVYQETQYF
TRBV7-2	TRBJ2-1	CASSFETSGSSNEQFF
TRBV5-4	TRBJ2-7	CASSGVGGEKFGEQYF
TRBV29-1	TRBJ2-7	CSVEDASGSLSYEQYF
TRBV30	TRBJ2-3	CAWSVWTSAFTDTQYF
TRBV12-3/TRBV12-4	TRBJ1-4	CASSLMSGGSEKLFF
TRBV25-1	TRBJ2-1	CASGGRQGTYNEQFF
TRBV29-1	TRBJ2-5	CSVEDGGETQYF
TRBV6-1	TRBJ2-3	CASSEAGNTDTQYF
TRBV7-9	TRBJ2-2	CASSLGTGDWTGELFF
TRBV28	TRBJ2-5	CASSFSGKGETQYF